This entry features one TCR beta chain sequence. Antigen: not known. The data belong to a study of cytomegalovirus exposure and HLA in healthy donors. About the study: Of 300 to 500 genotyped donors, 81% clustered with self-reported Caucasian donors.

Study results and caveats: Later analysis indicated greater clonal expansion among HLA-associated TCR beta chains than among equally common other chains.

This CDR3 spans 16 amino acids. Germline CDR1 LGHNA, CDR2 YSLEER. V lost 2 bases to trimming and J lost 6 bases; unmatched junction nucleotides: 8. PCR involved 60 Vbeta and 13 Jbeta primers. Per the authors' pipeline: Later, an analysis found roughly 80 million unique TCR beta chains, and 8.5 million to 12 million of these were shared. The data were produced by immunoSEQ multiplex PCR, yet TCRdb's version contains in-frame clones alone and is incomplete. The V and J calls and clone size are taken from that table; D and trimming were inferred from the DNA. The data contain fewer than 200,000 clones, over 70% of them seen just once; the ten biggest clones take up about 4.8%.

This TCR was sampled from a man younger than 40 in good health and CMV-seronegative. The chain employs TRBV4-3 and TRBJ2-1; 9 nucleotides match TRBD1. The source material was PBMCs. CDR3 bases: TGCGCCAGCAGCCAACAACCGGGACAGGGTCTCAATGAGCAGTTCTTC. This sequence encodes CASSQQPGQGLNEQFF.